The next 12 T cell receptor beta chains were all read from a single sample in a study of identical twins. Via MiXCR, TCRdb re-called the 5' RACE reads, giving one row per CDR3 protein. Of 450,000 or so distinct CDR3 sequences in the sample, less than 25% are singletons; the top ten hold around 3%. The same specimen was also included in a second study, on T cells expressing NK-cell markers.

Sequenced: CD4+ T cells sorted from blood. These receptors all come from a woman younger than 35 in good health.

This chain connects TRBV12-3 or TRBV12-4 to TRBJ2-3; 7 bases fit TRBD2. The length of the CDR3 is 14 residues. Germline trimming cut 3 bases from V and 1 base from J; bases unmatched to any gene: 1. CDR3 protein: CASSFRGGTDTQYF. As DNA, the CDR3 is TGTGCCAGCAGTTTTCGGGGGGGCACAGATACGCAGTATTTT.

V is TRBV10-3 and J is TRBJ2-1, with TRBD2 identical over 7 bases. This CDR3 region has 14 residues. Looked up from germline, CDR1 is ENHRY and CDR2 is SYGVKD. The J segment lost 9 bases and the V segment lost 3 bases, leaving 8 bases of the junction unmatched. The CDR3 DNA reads TGTGCCATCAGTGACCGGGGAGGGGCGGGTGAGCAGTTCTTC. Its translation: CAISDRGGAGEQFF.

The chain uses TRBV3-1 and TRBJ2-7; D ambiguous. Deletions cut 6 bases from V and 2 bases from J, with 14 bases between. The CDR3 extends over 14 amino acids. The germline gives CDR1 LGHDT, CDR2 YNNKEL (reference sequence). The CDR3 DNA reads TGTGCCAGCAGTCGAAAAGGAGCAACCTACGAGCAGTACTTC. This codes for CASSRKGATYEQYF.

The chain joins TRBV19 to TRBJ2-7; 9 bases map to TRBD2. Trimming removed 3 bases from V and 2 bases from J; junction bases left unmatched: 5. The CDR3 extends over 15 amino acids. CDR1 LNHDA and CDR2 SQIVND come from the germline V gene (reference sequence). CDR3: CASSIRLAEPYEQYF. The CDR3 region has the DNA TGTGCCAGTAGTATTCGACTAGCGGAGCCCTACGAGCAGTACTTC.

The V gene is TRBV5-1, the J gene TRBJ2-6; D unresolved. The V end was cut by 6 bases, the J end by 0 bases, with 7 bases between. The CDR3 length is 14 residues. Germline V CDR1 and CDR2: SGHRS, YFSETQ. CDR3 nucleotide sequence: TGCGCCAGCAACCGGAACTCTGGGGCCAACGTCCTGACTTTC. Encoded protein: CASNRNSGANVLTF.

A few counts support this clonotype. This CDR3 is CASSLGRHGGTDTQYF. The CDR3 region has the DNA TGTGCCAGCAGCTTAGGCAGACATGGAGGCACAGATACGCAGTATTTT. The genes are TRBV11-3 and TRBJ2-3, with D uncertain. The CDR3 runs 16 residues. The germline V gene encodes CDR1 SGHNT and CDR2 YENEEA. Trimming removed 1 base from V and 1 base from J, with 12 bases in between.

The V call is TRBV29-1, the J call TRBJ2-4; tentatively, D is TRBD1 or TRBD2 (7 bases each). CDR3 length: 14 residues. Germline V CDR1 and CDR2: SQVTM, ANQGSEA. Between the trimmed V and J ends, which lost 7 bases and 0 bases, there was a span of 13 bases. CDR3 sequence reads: CSGQGGGAKNIQYF. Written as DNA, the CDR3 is TGCAGCGGGCAGGGGGGGGGAGCCAAAAACATTCAGTACTTC.

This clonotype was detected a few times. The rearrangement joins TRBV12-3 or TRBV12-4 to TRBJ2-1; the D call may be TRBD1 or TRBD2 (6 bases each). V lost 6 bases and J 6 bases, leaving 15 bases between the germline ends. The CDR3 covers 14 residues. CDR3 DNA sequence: TGTGCCAGCAGCCCTCTGGGGGGCCCCAATGAGCAGTTCTTC. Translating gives CASSPLGGPNEQFF.

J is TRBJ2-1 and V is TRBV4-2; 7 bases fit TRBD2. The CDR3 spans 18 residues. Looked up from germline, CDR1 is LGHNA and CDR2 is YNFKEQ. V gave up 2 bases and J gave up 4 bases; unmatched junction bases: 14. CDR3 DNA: TGTGCCAGCAGCCAACTCCCCCCCGGCTCCGGGGGGTACAATGAGCAGTTCTTC. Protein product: CASSQLPPGSGGYNEQFF.

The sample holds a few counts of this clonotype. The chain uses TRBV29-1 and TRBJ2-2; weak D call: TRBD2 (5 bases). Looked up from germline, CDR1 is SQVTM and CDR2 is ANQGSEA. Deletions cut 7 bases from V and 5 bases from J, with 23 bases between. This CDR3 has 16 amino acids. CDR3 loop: CSARKVTGSQTGELFF. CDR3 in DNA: TGCAGCGCACGCAAGGTCACGGGGTCCCAGACCGGGGAGCTGTTTTTT.

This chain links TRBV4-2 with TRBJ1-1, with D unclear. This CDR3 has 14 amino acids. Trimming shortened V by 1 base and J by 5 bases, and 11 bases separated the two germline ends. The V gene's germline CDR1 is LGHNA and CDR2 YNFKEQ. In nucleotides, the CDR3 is TGTGCCAGCAGCCAAGTAATCGGGTATACTGAAGCTTTCTTT. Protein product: CASSQVIGYTEAFF.

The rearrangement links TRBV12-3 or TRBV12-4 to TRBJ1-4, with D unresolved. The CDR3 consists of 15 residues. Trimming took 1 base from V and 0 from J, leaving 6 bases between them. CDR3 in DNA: TGTGCCAGCAGTTTAGTAGCTGCAACTAATGAAAAACTGTTTTTT. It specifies CASSLVAATNEKLFF.